This T cell receptor beta chain was observed in a study of T cell responses to AZD1222 COVID-19 vaccine. Findings and caveats of the study: Spike-specific TCR breadth and depth rose after two AZD1222 doses. Without day 14 samples, only post-peak T cell repertoires were studied. Donor demographics were predominantly white British with a female majority; clonal diversity may be underestimated.

Germline lookup yields CDR1 SGHAT and CDR2 FQNNGV. This CDR3 has 13 residues. With 4 bases removed from V and 1 base from J, the gap between germline ends came to 7 bases. In regard to this clone: Its antigen is currently unknown.

Generated by immunoSEQ multiplex PCR, the TCRdb table keeps only in-frame clones and is missing some. The sample has 150,000 to 200,000 clones; 92% are singletons. The TCR comes from an adult who received the AZD1222 COVID-19 vaccine. The chain is built from TRBV11-2 and TRBJ1-1; D call uncertain. Sequencing used peripheral blood, obtained 28 days after the second AZD1222 dose. DNA of the CDR3: TGTGCCAGCAGCTGGCAAGGGAACACTGAAGCTTTCTTT. Translated, it gives CASSWQGNTEAFF. The full variable domain, with the rest looked up from reference TRBV11-2 and TRBJ1-1, is EAGVAQSPRYKIIEKRQSVAFWCNPISGHATLYWYQQILGQGPKLLIQFQNNGVVDDSQLPKDRFSAERLKGVDSTLKIQPAKLEDSAVYLCASSWQGNTEAFFGQGTRLTVV.